The rows below give T cell receptor beta chains drawn from one sample of a study of T cell repertoires in cytomegalovirus infection. One entry per CDR3 protein results from TCRdb running MiXCR on the reads. Of roughly 500,000 distinct CDR3 sequences listed, roughly 10% are singletons. The sample consisted of PBMCs. The receptors stem from a human donor in good health (CMV status not recorded). Some clones in this sample may be carry-over from other donors' samples. Both conserved end residues are trimmed from each CDR3.

v_call	cdr3_aa
TRBV4-1	ASSQDGTGIWDEQF
TRBV7-9	ASSPGGKVRTDTQY
TRBV29-1	SVWISMNTEAF
TRBV5-1	ASSFAQYSGGTETQY
TRBV7-2	ASSGGDGNQPQH
TRBV13	ASSPYQGFAEAF
TRBV2	ASPPDRDREAF
TRBV30	AWSALRNTQY
TRBV7-2	ASSSAPVSGANVLT
TRBV19	ASSSGGNYNEQF
TRBV3-1	ASSQMGTGVGSPLH
TRBV3-1	ASTSLEGGEQF
TRBV27	ASSSRGVPPYGYT
TRBV2	ASRGLSYNEQF
TRBV29-1	SVEATATEAF
TRBV11-1	ASSLDRGFGYT
TRBV19	ASSIGQGRNEQF
TRBV7-6	ASSLAQGAYNEQF
TRBV28	ASSSIGQGYQPQH
TRBV2	ASSFPLDQPQH
TRBV6-1	ASSSTGGFAEAF
TRBV15	ATSRELAGAGYETQY